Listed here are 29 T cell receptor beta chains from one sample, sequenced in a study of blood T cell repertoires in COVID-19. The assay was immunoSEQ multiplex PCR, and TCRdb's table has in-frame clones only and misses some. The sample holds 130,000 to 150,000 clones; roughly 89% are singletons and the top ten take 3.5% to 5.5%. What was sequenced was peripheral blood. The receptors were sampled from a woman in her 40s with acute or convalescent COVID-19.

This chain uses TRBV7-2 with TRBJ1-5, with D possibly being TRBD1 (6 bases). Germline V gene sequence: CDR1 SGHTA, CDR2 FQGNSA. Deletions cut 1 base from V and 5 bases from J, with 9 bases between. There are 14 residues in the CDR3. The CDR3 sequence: CASSLVGGHQPQHF. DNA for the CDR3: TGTGCCAGCAGCTTAGTCGGGGGGCATCAGCCCCAGCATTTT.

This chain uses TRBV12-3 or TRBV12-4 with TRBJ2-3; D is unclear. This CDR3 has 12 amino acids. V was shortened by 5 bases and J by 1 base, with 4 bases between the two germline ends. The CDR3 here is CASSRGTDTQYF. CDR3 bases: TGTGCCAGCAGTCGAGGCACAGATACGCAGTATTTT.

CDR3 bases: TGTGCCAGCGAGGACAGTATGAACACTGAAGCTTTCTTT. It yields the protein CASEDSMNTEAFF. The gene calls are TRBV6-6 and TRBJ1-1; a possible D gene is TRBD1 (6 bases). CDR3 length equals 13 residues. CDR1 and CDR2 from the germline V gene are MNHNY and SVGAGI (reference sequence). Trimming left V 8 bases short and J 0 bases short, with 10 bases between.

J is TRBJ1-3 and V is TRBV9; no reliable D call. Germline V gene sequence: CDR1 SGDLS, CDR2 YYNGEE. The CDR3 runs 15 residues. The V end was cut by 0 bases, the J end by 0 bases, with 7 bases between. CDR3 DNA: TGTGCCAGCAGCGTAGGAGGCCTCTCTGGAAACACCATATATTTT. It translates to CASSVGGLSGNTIYF.

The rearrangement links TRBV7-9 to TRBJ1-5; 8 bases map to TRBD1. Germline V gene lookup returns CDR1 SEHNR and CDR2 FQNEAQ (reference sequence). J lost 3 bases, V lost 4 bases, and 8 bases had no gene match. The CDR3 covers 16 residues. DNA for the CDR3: TGTGCCAGCAGCTCCGGACAGGGCCAGTACAATCAGCCCCAGCATTTT. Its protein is CASSSGQGQYNQPQHF.

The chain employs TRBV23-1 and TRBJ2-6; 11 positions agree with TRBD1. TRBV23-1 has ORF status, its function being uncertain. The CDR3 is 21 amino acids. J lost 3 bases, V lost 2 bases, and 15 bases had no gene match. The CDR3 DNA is TGCGCCAGCAGTCAAGATACCGGGACAGGGGGGAAAATGGATGGGGCCAACGTCCTGACTTTC. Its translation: CASSQDTGTGGKMDGANVLTF.

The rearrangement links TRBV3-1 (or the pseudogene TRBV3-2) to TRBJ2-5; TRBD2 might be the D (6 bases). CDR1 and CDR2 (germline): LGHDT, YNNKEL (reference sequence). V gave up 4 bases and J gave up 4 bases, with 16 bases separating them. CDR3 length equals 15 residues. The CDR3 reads CASSRDLEGGETQYF. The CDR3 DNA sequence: TGTGCCAGCAGCCGGGACTTAGAGGGAGGAGAGACCCAGTACTTC.

CDR3 DNA: TGTGCCAGCAGTCTCTTAGGGGATTTGGGTAGCAATCAGCCCCAGCATTTT. Protein product: CASSLLGDLGSNQPQHF. The gene calls are TRBV6-2 or TRBV6-3 and TRBJ1-5, with TRBD1 as a possible D gene (5 bases). Germline CDR1 and CDR2: MNHEY and SVGEGT. V lost 5 bases, J lost 0 bases, and 17 bases lay in between. The CDR3 runs to 17 residues.

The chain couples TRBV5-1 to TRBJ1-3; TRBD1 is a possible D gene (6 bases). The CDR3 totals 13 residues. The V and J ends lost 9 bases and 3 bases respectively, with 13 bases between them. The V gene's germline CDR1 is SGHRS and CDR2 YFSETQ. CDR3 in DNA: TGCGCCACCTCACAGGGCGTTGGAAACACCATATATTTT. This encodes CATSQGVGNTIYF.

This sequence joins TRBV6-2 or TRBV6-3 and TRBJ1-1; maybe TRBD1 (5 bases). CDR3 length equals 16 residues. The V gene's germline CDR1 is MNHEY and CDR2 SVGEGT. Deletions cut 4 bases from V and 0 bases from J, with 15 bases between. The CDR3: CASSFLAGLLNTEAFF. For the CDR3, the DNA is TGTGCCAGCAGTTTCCTCGCGGGACTCCTGAACACTGAAGCTTTCTTT.

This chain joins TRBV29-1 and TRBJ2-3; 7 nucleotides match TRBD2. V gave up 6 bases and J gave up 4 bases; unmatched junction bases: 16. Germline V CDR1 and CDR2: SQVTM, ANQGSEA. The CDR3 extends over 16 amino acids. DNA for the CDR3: TGCAGCGTCCGCCCCACACTAGCGAAGAACGCAGATACGCAGTATTTT. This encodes CSVRPTLAKNADTQYF.

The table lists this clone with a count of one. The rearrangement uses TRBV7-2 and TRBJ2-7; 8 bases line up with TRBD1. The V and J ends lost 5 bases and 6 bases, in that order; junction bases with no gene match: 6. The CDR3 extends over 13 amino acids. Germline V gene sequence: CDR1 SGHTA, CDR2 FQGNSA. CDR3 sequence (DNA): TGTGCCAGCAGCCACCTGACAGGGGTCGAGCAGTACTTC. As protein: CASSHLTGVEQYF.

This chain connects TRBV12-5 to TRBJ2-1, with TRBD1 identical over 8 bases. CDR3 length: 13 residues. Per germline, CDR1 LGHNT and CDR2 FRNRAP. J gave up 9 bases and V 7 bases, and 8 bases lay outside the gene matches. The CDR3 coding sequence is TGTGCTAGTGCCCTTGGACAGGGCGGTGAGCAGTTCTTC. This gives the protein CASALGQGGEQFF.

In DNA, the CDR3 is TGTGCCAGCTCCCGGACTCTCGCCAGTGAAAAACTGTTTTTT. Translating gives CASSRTLASEKLFF. The chain joins TRBV18 to TRBJ1-4; no definite D call. Trimming took 6 bases from V and 7 from J, leaving 15 bases between them. Germline V gene sequence: CDR1 KGHSH, CDR2 LQKENI. The CDR3 has 14 amino acids.

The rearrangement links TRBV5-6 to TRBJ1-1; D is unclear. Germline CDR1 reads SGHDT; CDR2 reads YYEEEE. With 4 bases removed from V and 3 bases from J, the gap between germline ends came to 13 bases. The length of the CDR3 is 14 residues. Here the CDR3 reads CASSPGRRDTEAFF. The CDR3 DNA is TGTGCCAGCAGCCCCGGACGGAGGGACACTGAAGCTTTCTTT.

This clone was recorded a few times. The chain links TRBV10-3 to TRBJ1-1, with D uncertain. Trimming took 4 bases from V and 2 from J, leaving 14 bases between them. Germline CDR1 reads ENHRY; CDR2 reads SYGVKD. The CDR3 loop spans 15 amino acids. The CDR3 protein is CAISATTWLNTEAFF. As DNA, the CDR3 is TGTGCCATCAGTGCCACCACATGGTTAAACACTGAAGCTTTCTTT.

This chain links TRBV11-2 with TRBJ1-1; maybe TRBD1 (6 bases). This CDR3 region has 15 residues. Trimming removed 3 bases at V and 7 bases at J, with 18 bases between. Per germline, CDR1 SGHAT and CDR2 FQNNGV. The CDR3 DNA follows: TGTGCCAGCAGCTTCCGAACAGGGATTGTTGGTGAAGCTTTCTTT. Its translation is CASSFRTGIVGEAFF.

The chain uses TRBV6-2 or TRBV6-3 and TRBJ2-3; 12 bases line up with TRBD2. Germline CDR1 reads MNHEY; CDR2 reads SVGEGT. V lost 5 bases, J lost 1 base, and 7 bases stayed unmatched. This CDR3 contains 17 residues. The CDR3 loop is CASSPPGLAGRTDTQYF. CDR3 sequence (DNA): TGTGCCAGCAGTCCGCCGGGACTAGCGGGCCGCACAGATACGCAGTATTTT.

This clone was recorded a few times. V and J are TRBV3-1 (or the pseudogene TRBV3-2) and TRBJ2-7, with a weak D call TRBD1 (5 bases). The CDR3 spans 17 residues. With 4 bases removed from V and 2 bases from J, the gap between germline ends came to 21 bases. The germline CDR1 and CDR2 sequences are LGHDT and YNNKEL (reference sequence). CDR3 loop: CASSPPRKGPLTYEQYF. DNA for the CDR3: TGTGCCAGCAGCCCCCCTCGTAAGGGGCCCCTAACCTACGAGCAGTACTTC.

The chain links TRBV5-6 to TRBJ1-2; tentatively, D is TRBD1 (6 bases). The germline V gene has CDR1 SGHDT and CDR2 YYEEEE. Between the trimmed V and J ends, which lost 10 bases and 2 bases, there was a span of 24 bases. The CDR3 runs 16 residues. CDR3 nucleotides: TGTGCCCGCGCTAATGGGGGGGGCCATTCCAACTATGGCTACACCTTC. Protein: CARANGGGHSNYGYTF.

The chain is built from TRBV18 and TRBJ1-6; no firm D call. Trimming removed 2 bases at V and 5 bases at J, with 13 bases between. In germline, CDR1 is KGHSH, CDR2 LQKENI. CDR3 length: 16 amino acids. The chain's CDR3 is CASSPFEGRNNSPLHF. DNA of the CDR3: TGTGCCAGCTCACCATTCGAGGGCAGAAATAATTCACCCCTCCACTTT.

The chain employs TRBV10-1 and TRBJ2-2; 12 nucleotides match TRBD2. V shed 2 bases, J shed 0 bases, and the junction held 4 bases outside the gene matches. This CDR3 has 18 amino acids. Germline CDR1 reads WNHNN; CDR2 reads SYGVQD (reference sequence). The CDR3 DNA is TGCGCCAGCAGTGAGAGTCTAGCGGGAGGGCCGAACACCGGGGAGCTGTTTTTT. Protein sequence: CASSESLAGGPNTGELFF.

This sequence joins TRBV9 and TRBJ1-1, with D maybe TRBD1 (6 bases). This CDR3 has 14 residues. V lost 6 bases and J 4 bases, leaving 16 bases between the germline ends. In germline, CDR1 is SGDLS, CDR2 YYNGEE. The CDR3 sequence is CASTSLGGATEAFF. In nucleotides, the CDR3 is TGTGCCAGCACCTCGCTGGGGGGGGCCACTGAAGCTTTCTTT.

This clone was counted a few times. The CDR3 coding sequence is TGCGCCAGCAGCTCTGGACAGGGAGGTGAAAAACTGTTTTTT. Encoded protein: CASSSGQGGEKLFF. The gene calls are TRBV4-1 and TRBJ1-4; 8 bases map to TRBD1. With V trimmed by 5 bases and J by 7 bases, 6 bases remained unmatched. The CDR3 is 14 amino acids. From germline, CDR1 is MGHRA and CDR2 YSYEKL.

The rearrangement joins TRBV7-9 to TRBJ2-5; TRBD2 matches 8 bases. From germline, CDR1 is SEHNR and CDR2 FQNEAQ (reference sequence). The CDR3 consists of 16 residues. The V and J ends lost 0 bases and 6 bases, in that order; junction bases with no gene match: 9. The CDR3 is CASSLAGTREGKTQYF. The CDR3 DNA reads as TGTGCCAGCAGCTTAGCCGGGACTAGGGAGGGGAAGACCCAGTACTTC.

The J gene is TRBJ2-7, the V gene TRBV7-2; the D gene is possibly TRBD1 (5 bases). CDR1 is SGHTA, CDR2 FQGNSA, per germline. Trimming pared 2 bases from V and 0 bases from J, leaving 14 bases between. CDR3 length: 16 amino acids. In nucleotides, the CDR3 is TGTGCCAGCAGCTTAAATTGGGGCAGCACCTCCTACGAGCAGTACTTC. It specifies CASSLNWGSTSYEQYF.

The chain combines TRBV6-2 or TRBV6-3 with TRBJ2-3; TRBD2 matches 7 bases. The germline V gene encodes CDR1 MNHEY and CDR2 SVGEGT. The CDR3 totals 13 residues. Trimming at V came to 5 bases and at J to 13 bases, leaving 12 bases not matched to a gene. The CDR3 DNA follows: TGTGCCAGCAGTGCCGGGGGAGCGGGACGCAAGTATTTT. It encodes CASSAGGAGRKYF.

The CDR3 protein is CASNKNTEAFF. Written as DNA, the CDR3 is TGTGCCAGCAACAAGAACACTGAAGCTTTCTTT. The chain recombines TRBV12-3 or TRBV12-4 with TRBJ1-1, with D hard to call. There are 11 residues in the CDR3. Trimming left V 7 bases short and J 1 base short, with 4 bases between.

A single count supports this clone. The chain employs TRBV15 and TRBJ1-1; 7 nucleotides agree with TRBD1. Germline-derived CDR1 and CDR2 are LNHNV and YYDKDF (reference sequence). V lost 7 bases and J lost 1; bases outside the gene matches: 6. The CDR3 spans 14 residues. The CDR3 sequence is CATTQGQSNTEAFF. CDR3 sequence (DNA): TGTGCCACCACGCAGGGACAGTCGAACACTGAAGCTTTCTTT.